This T cell receptor (beta chain) was obtained from a study of graft-versus-host responses after intestinal transplantation. Study as a whole: Tacrolimus plus steroids were given to all recipients for around three years, preceded by anti-thymocyte globulin induction.

TCRdb's table, derived via immunoSEQ multiplex PCR, lists solely in-frame clones and lacks some. The repertoire holds over 85,000 clones, around 93% seen once, with approximately 0.2% in the top ten. Worth noting for this clone: Its target is not known.

The CDR3 totals 17 residues. The junction had 7 bases not matched to a gene; V was cut back by 0 bases and J by 6 bases. This TCR derives from a human donor who was the organ donor for an intestinal transplant. The chain couples TRBV23-1 to TRBJ2-1, with 11 bases lining up with TRBD1. TRBV23-1 is an ORF, and what it does is uncertain. Source: unstimulated CD4+ T cells sorted from spleen or lymph node cells, taken before transplant. The CDR3 DNA sequence: TGCGCCAGCAGTCAATCGTTTCAGGGACAGGGGGTCAATGAGCAGTTCTTC. Translating gives CASSQSFQGQGVNEQFF.